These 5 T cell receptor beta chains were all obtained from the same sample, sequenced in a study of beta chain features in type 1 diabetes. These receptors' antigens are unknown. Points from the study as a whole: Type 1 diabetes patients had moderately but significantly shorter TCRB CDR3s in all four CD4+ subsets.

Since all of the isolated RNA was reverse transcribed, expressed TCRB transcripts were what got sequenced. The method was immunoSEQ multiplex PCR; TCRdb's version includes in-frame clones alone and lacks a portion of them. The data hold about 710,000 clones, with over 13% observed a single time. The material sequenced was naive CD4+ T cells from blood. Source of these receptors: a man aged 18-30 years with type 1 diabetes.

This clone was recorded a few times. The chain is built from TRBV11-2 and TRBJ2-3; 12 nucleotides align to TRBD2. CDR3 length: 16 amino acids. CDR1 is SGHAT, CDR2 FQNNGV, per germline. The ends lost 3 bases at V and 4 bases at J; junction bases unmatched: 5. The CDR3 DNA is TGTGCCAGCAGCTTTCGACTAGCGGGAGTTGCAGATACGCAGTATTTT. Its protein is CASSFRLAGVADTQYF.

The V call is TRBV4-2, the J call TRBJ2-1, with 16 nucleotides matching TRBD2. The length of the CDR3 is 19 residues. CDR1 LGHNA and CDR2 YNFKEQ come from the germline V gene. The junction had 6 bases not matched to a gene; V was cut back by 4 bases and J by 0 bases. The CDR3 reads CASSLPGTSGRASYNEQFF. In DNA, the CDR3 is TGTGCCAGCAGCCTCCCCGGGACTAGCGGGAGGGCCTCCTACAATGAGCAGTTCTTC.

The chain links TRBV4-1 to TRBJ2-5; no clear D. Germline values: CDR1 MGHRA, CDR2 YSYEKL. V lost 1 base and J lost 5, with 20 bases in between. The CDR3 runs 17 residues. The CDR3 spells CASSQVGNSQTTETQYF. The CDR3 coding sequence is TGCGCCAGCAGCCAAGTCGGTAACTCACAAACCACGGAGACCCAGTACTTC.

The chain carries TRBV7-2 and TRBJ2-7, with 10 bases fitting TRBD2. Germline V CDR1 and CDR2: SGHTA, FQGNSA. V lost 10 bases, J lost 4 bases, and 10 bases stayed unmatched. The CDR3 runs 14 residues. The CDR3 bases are TGTGCCACATCGATCACTAGCGGGACTTACGAGCAGTACTTC. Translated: CATSITSGTYEQYF.

The CDR3 DNA follows: TGTGCCATCAGCCCCGGACTAGCATCTCACAATGAGCAGTTCTTC. The encoded protein is CAISPGLASHNEQFF. The V gene is TRBV10-3, the J gene TRBJ2-1; 8 positions match TRBD2. Germline CDR1 reads ENHRY; CDR2 reads SYGVKD. The CDR3 consists of 15 residues. V lost 6 bases to trimming and J lost 5 bases; unmatched junction nucleotides: 9.